Sequencing of this TCR beta chain was carried out in a study of T cells in Graves' hyperthyroidism and ophthalmopathy. Study information: Before any treatment, at initial diagnosis, peripheral blood was collected. General study points: Ophthalmopathy got predicted by the model a median approximately 6.3 months before its onset.

Stable Graves' hyperthyroidism meant no ophthalmopathy progression within 18 months. There are many counts of this clonotype. The antigen remains unidentified. The CDR3 extends over 16 amino acids. The V and J ends lost 4 bases and 0 bases respectively, with 13 bases between them. Germline V gene data show CDR1 as SNHLY and CDR2 as FYNNEI. The TCR beta CDR3 regions underwent amplification using RNA transcripts as the source. The TCR CDR3 was amplified in a first-round RT-PCR using the HTBI primer set. MiXCR, run by TCRdb on the multiplex PCR reads, gives a single entry per CDR3 protein. The sample consists of around 560,000 distinct CDR3 sequences, 16% of them appearing once.

The sample consisted of blood. The chain has TRBV2 and TRBJ2-1; a possible D gene is TRBD2 (5 bases). The TCR originated in a woman under 30 with Graves' hyperthyroidism. As DNA, the CDR3 is TGTGCCAGCAGTGGTTACGGACTCGACTCCTACAATGAGCAGTTCTTC. This gives the protein CASSGYGLDSYNEQFF.